This T cell receptor (beta chain) originates from a study of glioma-infiltrating T cells after dendritic cell vaccination. The wider study: Samples are from glioblastoma patients in Phase I and II dendritic cell vaccine trials. Findings and limits, study-wide: The cohort had few patients with full blood and tumor sets.

Data came from immunoSEQ multiplex PCR; TCRdb stores just in-frame clones and leaves some out. The table records 100,000 to 120,000 clones, nearly 90% of them present only once. Germline CDR1 reads SGHDN; CDR2 reads FVKESK. The trim removed 0 bases at V and 7 bases at J, leaving 8 bases unmatched. This CDR3 has 16 residues. Time point meaning: after dendritic cell vaccination, including at tumor progression/relapse. Turning to this clone: Antigen: not known.

The input for sequencing was blood, taken after dendritic cell vaccination. This chain links TRBV14 with TRBJ1-2; 10 nucleotides align to TRBD1. This TCR was sampled from a human donor with glioblastoma. This chain's CDR3 is CASSQDWDRGRVGYTF. DNA for the CDR3: TGTGCCAGCAGCCAAGATTGGGACAGGGGCCGGGTTGGCTACACCTTC.